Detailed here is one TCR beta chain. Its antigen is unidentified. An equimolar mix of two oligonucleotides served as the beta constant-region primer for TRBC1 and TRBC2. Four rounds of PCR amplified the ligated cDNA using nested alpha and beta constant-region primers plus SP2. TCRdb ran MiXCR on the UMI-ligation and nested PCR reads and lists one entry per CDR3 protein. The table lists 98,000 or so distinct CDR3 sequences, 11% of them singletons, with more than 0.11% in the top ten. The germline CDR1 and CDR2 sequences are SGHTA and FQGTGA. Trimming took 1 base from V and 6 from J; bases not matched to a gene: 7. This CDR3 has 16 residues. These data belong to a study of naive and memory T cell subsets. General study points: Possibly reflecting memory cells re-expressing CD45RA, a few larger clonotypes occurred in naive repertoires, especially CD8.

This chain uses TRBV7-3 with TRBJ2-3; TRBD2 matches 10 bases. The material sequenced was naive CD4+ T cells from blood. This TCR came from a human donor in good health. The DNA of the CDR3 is TGTGCCAGCAGCTTAAACCAGCGGGGGGGCCCGGATACGCAGTATTTT. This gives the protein CASSLNQRGGPDTQYF.